The rows below give T cell receptor beta chains drawn from one sample of a study of response to subunit inactivated influenza vaccine. TCRdb independently ran MiXCR on the RT-PCR reads; one entry per CDR3 protein. The data hold around 710,000 distinct CDR3 sequences, with over 11% observed a single time. Sequencing was performed on PBMCs from blood, taken roughly 2 weeks before vaccination. All receptors come from a man aged 50-60 years who received an inactivated influenza vaccine. The CDR3 runs from the conserved cysteine through the conserved F or W. D genes are given only for firm matches. Rows may omit the clone size; those that give it use once, few, many or a size class.

CDR3 protein,CDR3 DNA,V gene,D gene,J gene,clone size
CASSRNGLAGVGNEQFF,TGTGCCAGCAGCCGAAACGGACTAGCGGGAGTTGGGAATGAGCAGTTCTTC,TRBV7-2,TRBD2,TRBJ2-1,few
CASGVGTDTQYF,TGTGCCTCTGGGGTGGGCACAGATACGCAGTATTTT,TRBV19,NA,TRBJ2-3,NA
CASSLKRGARNEQYF,TGTGCCAGCAGTTTAAAACGGGGGGCCCGCAACGAGCAGTACTTC,TRBV12-3/TRBV12-4,NA,TRBJ2-7,NA
CSARGDRSQPQHF,TGCAGTGCTAGAGGGGACAGGAGTCAGCCCCAGCATTTT,TRBV20-1,TRBD1,TRBJ1-5,NA
CSARERGYDEQFF,TGCAGTGCTAGAGAGAGGGGGTACGATGAGCAGTTCTTC,TRBV20-1,NA,TRBJ2-1,NA
CATSREGGRWRGEQFF,TGTGCCACCAGCAGAGAAGGCGGCAGGTGGCGGGGTGAGCAGTTCTTC,TRBV15,NA,TRBJ2-1,NA
CSAIWGYGTEAFF,TGCAGTGCTATTTGGGGATACGGCACTGAAGCTTTCTTT,TRBV20-1,NA,TRBJ1-1,NA
CASSQESGTGELFF,TGCGCCAGCAGCCAAGAAAGCGGAACCGGGGAGCTGTTTTTT,TRBV4-3,NA,TRBJ2-2,many
CASSLVPSGRAVMGELFF,TGTGCCAGCAGTTTGGTGCCTAGCGGGAGGGCAGTTATGGGGGAGCTGTTTTTT,TRBV12-3/TRBV12-4,TRBD2,TRBJ2-2,NA
CASSGGEARGETQYF,TGTGCCAGCAGCGGGGGGGAGGCAAGGGGAGAGACCCAGTACTTC,TRBV3-1,TRBD2,TRBJ2-5,few
CASLFFGTDTQYF,TGTGCCAGCCTTTTCTTCGGCACAGATACGCAGTATTTT,TRBV12-3/TRBV12-4,NA,TRBJ2-3,NA
CASSPERVSVGKNIQYF,TGTGCCAGCAGCCCCGAGCGGGTTTCCGTGGGCAAAAACATTCAGTACTTC,TRBV2,NA,TRBJ2-4,few
CASSVLDSKYGYTF,TGTGCCAGCAGTGTATTAGACTCCAAATATGGCTACACCTTC,TRBV2,NA,TRBJ1-2,NA
CASSLGQGAYQPQHF,TGTGCCAGCAGTTTGGGACAGGGGGCGTACCAGCCCCAGCATTTT,TRBV6-5,TRBD1,TRBJ1-5,NA
CASRRDRGNTGELFF,TGTGCCAGCAGGCGGGACAGGGGGAACACCGGGGAGCTGTTTTTT,TRBV7-2,TRBD1,TRBJ2-2,many
CASSSKGTSGYNEQFF,TGTGCCAGCAGCTCTAAGGGGACTAGCGGTTACAATGAGCAGTTCTTC,TRBV7-9,TRBD2,TRBJ2-1,few
CASSFENTGELFF,TGTGCCAGCAGTTTCGAGAACACCGGGGAGCTGTTTTTT,TRBV12-3/TRBV12-4,NA,TRBJ2-2,many
CASSLRGSFRADTQYF,TGTGCCAGCAGTTTGAGGGGAAGCTTTAGGGCAGATACGCAGTATTTT,TRBV12-3/TRBV12-4,NA,TRBJ2-3,few
CSPTWSVNEQFF,TGCAGTCCCACATGGAGCGTCAATGAGCAGTTCTTC,TRBV20-1,NA,TRBJ2-1,NA
CASSQAPQGVNEQYF,TGCGCCAGCAGCCAAGCGCCTCAGGGTGTAAACGAGCAGTACTTC,TRBV4-1,NA,TRBJ2-7,NA
CASSPAPSEQFF,TGTGCCAGCAGCCCAGCCCCCAGTGAGCAGTTCTTC,TRBV3-1,NA,TRBJ2-1,NA
CASSLALLAGTDTQYF,TGTGCCAGCAGCTTAGCGCTCCTCGCCGGGACAGATACGCAGTATTTT,TRBV11-1,NA,TRBJ2-3,many
CVWSLTGVTRDTQYF,TGTGTCTGGAGCTTGACAGGGGTGACCCGAGATACGCAGTATTTT,TRBV30,TRBD1,TRBJ2-3,NA
CSASIGVREQFF,TGCAGTGCTAGTATCGGAGTTCGTGAGCAGTTCTTC,TRBV20-1,NA,TRBJ2-1,few
CATRDRDHEQFF,TGTGCCACCCGGGACAGGGACCATGAGCAGTTCTTC,TRBV24-1,TRBD1,TRBJ2-1,many
CSARSMTSGGAYEQYF,TGCAGTGCTAGATCAATGACTAGCGGGGGGGCTTACGAGCAGTACTTC,TRBV20-1,TRBD2,TRBJ2-7,few
CASANYEQYF,TGTGCCAGCGCTAACTACGAGCAGTACTTC,TRBV28,NA,TRBJ2-7,NA
CASSGRYPLFDRADTGELFF,TGTGCCAGCAGCGGACGTTACCCCCTCTTCGACAGGGCTGATACCGGGGAGCTGTTTTTT,TRBV4-2,TRBD1,TRBJ2-2,NA
CATSTGQGTPETQYF,TGTGCCACCAGCACAGGACAGGGTACCCCAGAGACCCAGTACTTC,TRBV15,TRBD1,TRBJ2-5,few
CASSREFQGSYEQYF,TGTGCCAGCAGTCGAGAATTCCAGGGTTCCTACGAGCAGTACTTC,TRBV6-1,NA,TRBJ2-7,few
CASSVGVTNNEQYF,TGTGCCAGCAGCGTAGGAGTGACTAACAACGAGCAGTACTTC,TRBV9,NA,TRBJ2-7,few
CSARDNPGVGYGYTF,TGCAGTGCTAGAGATAACCCAGGGGTCGGCTATGGCTACACCTTC,TRBV20-1,NA,TRBJ1-2,few
CASSPRTVFMNTEAFF,TGTGCCAGCAGCCCTAGGACAGTCTTCATGAACACTGAAGCTTTCTTT,TRBV2,NA,TRBJ1-1,few
CATSDGQGDQPQHF,TGTGCCACCAGTGATGGACAGGGTGATCAGCCCCAGCATTTT,TRBV24-1,TRBD1,TRBJ1-5,NA
CASSVGDGSSYNSPLHF,TGTGCCAGCAGCGTAGGGGATGGGAGCTCCTATAATTCACCCCTCCACTTT,TRBV9,NA,TRBJ1-6,NA
CASSLARWGAMGEKLFF,TGTGCCAGCAGCTTAGCGAGATGGGGGGCGATGGGTGAAAAACTGTTTTTT,TRBV7-8,NA,TRBJ1-4,NA
CSASEWEGDTEAFF,TGCAGTGCCAGCGAATGGGAGGGAGACACTGAAGCTTTCTTT,TRBV20-1,NA,TRBJ1-1,NA
CASTRGGGQYF,TGTGCCAGCACCAGAGGTGGAGGGCAGTACTTC,TRBV11-2,NA,TRBJ2-7,many
CASRAGDSPLRF,TGTGCCAGCCGGGCCGGGGACTCCCCCTTACGGTTC,TRBV6-1,NA,TRBJ2-5,few
CASSPTRLAENYEQYF,TGTGCCAGCAGTCCCACTCGACTAGCGGAGAACTACGAGCAGTACTTC,TRBV5-4,TRBD2,TRBJ2-7,few
CASSFRDSLGTGELFF,TGCGCCAGCAGCTTCCGGGACAGCCTGGGCACCGGGGAGCTGTTTTTT,TRBV5-1,TRBD1,TRBJ2-2,few
CASSLFALSGEQPQHF,TGTGCCAGCAGTTTATTCGCCCTTAGCGGAGAGCAGCCCCAGCATTTT,TRBV27,NA,TRBJ1-5,many
CASSPWGPRATNEKLFF,TGCGCCAGCAGCCCCTGGGGACCGAGGGCAACTAATGAAAAACTGTTTTTT,TRBV5-1,NA,TRBJ1-4,few
CASSYQGPVGGYTF,TGTGCCAGCAGCTACCAGGGGCCGGTCGGCGGCTACACCTTC,TRBV7-9,NA,TRBJ1-2,NA
CASSLIGDEQYF,TGTGCCAGCAGCTTAATAGGCGACGAGCAGTACTTC,TRBV7-2,NA,TRBJ2-7,NA
CSARDITGNTEAFF,TGCAGTGCTAGAGATATCACAGGGAACACTGAAGCTTTCTTT,TRBV20-1,NA,TRBJ1-1,few
CSGDRALGTEAFF,TGCAGTGGGGACAGGGCCTTGGGCACTGAAGCTTTCTTT,TRBV20-1,TRBD1,TRBJ1-1,NA